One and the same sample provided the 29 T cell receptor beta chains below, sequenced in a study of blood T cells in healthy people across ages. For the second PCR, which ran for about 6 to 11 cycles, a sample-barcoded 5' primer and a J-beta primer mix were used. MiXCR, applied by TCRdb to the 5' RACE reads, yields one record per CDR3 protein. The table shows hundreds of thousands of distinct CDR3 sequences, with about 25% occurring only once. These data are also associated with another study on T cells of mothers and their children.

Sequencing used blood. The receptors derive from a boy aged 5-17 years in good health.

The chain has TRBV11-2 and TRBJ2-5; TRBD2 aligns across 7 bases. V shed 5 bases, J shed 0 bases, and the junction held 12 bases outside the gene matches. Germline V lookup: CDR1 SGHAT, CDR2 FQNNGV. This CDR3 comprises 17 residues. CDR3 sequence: CASSPRTRVPHQETQYF. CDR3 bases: TGTGCCAGCAGCCCCCGGACTAGAGTTCCCCACCAAGAGACCCAGTACTTC.

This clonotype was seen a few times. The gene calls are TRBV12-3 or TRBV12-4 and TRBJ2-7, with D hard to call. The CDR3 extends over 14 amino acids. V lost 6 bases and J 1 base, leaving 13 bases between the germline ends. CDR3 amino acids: CASSPVAESYEQYF. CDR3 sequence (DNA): TGTGCCAGCAGCCCCGTGGCGGAATCCTACGAGCAGTACTTC.

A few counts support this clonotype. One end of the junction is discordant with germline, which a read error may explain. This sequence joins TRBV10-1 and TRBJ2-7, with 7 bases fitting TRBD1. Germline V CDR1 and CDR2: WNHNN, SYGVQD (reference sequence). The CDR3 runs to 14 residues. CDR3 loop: CASWDRRRVTEQHF. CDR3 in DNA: TGCGCCAGCTGGGACAGAAGAAGGGTTACCGAGCAGCACTTC.

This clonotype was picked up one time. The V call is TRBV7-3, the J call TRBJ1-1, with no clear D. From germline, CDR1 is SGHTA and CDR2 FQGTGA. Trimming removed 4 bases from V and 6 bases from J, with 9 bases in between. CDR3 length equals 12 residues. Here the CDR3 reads CASSSLAPEAFF. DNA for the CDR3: TGTGCCAGCAGCTCCCTTGCCCCTGAAGCTTTCTTT.

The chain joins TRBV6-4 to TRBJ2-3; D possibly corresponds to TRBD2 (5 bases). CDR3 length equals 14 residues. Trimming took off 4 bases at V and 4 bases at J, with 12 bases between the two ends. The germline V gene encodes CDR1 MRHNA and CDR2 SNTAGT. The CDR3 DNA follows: TGTGCCAGCAGTGTGACGGCTAGCTCAGATACGCAGTATTTT. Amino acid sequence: CASSVTASSDTQYF.

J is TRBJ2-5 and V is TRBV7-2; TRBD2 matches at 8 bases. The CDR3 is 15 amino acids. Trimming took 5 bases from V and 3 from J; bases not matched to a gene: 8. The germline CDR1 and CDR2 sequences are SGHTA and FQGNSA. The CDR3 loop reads CASSPVAGKKETQYF. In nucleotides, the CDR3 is TGTGCCAGCAGCCCCGTAGCGGGGAAGAAAGAGACCCAGTACTTC.

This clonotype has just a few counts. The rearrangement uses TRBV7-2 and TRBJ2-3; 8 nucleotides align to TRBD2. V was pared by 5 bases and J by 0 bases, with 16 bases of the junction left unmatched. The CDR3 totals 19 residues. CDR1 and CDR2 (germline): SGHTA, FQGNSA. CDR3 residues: CASSRSLAAQSSSTDTQYF. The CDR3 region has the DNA TGTGCCAGCAGCCGCTCACTAGCGGCCCAGAGTTCTAGCACAGATACGCAGTATTTT.

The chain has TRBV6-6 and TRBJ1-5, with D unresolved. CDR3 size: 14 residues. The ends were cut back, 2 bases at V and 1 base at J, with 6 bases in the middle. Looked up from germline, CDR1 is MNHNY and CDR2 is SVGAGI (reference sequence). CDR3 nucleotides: TGTGCCAGCAGTTACCTACAGAGCAATCAGCCCCAGCATTTT. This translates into CASSYLQSNQPQHF.

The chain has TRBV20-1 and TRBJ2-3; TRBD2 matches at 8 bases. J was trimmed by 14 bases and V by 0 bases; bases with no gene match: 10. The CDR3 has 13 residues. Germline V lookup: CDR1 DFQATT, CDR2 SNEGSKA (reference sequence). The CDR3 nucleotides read TGCAGTGCTAGAGAATGGAGTAGCGGGAAGCGGTATTTT. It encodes CSAREWSSGKRYF.

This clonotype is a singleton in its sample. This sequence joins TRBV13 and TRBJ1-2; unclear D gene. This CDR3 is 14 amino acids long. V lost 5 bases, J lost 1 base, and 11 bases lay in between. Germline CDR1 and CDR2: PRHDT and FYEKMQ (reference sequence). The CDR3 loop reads CASSAPESNYGYTF. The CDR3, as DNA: TGTGCCAGCAGCGCACCGGAAAGTAACTATGGCTACACCTTC.

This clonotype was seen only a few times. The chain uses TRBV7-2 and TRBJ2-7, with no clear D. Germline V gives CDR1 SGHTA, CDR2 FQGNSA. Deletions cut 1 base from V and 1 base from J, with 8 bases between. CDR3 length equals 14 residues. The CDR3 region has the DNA TGTGCCAGCAGCTTAGATTGGGGTTCCTACGAGCAGTACTTC. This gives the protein CASSLDWGSYEQYF.

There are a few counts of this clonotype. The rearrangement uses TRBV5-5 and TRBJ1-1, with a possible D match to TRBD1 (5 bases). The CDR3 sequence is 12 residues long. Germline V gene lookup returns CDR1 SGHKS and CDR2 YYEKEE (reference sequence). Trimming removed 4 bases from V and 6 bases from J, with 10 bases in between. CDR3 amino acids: CASSLPGPEAFF. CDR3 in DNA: TGTGCCAGCAGCCTCCCGGGGCCTGAAGCTTTCTTT.

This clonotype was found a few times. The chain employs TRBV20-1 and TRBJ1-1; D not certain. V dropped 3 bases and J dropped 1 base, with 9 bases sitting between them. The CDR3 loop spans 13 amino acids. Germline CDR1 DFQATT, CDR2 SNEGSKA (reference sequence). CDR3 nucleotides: TGCAGTGCTAGCTTTGCGACGAACACTGAAGCTTTCTTT. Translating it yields CSASFATNTEAFF.

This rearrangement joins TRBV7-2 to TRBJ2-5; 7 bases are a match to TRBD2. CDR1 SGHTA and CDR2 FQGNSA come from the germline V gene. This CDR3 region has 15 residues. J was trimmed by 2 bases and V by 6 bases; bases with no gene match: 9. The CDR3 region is CASSTGGRGQETQYF. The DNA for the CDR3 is TGTGCCAGCAGTACCGGGGGGAGAGGGCAAGAGACCCAGTACTTC. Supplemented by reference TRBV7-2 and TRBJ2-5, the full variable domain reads GAGVSQSPSNKVTEKGKDVELRCDPISGHTALYWYRQSLGQGLEFLIYFQGNSAPDKSGLPSDRFSAERTGGSVSTLTIQRTQQEDSAVYLCASSTGGRGQETQYFGPGTRLLVL.

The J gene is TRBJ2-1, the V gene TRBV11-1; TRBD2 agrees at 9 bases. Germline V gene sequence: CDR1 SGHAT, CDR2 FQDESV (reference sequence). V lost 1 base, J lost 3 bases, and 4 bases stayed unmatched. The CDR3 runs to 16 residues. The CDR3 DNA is TGTGCCAGCAGCTTAGGGTCTAGCGGGATCTACAATGAGCAGTTCTTC. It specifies CASSLGSSGIYNEQFF.

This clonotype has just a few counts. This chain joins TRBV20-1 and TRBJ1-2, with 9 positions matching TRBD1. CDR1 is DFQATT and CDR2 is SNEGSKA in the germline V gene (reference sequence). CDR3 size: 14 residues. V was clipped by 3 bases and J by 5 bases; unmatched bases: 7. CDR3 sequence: CSASQLQGAYGYTF. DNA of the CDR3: TGCAGTGCTAGTCAGCTACAGGGGGCGTATGGCTACACCTTC.

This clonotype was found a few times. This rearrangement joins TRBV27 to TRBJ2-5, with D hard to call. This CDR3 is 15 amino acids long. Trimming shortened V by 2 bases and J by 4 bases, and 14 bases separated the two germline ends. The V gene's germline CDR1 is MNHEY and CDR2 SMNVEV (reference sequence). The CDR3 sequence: CASSLEATRPETQYF. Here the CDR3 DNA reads TGTGCCAGCAGTTTAGAGGCTACCAGACCAGAGACCCAGTACTTC.

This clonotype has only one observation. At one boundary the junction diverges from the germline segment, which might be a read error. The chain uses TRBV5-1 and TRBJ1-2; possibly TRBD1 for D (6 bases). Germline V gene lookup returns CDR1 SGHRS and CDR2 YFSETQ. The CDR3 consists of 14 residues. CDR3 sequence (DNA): TGCGCCATCAGCCCCGGACAGCTTAGGAATGGCTACACCTTC. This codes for CAISPGQLRNGYTF.

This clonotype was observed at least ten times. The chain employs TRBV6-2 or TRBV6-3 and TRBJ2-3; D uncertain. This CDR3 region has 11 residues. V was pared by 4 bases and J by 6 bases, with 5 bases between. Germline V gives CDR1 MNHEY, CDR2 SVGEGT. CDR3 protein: CASSLLDTQYF. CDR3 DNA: TGTGCCAGCAGTTTATTGGATACGCAGTATTTT.

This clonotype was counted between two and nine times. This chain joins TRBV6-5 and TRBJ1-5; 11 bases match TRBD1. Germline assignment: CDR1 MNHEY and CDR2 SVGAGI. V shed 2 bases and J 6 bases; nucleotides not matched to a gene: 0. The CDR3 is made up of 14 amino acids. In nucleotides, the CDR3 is TGTGCCAGCAGTTACGGGACAGGGGGTCAGCCCCAGCATTTT. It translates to CASSYGTGGQPQHF.

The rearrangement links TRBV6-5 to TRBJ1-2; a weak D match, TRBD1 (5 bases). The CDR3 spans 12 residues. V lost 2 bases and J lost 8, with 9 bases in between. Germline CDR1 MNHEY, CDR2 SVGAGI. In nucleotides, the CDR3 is TGTGCCAGCAGTTACGGGGAGGGGGGCTACACCTTC. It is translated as CASSYGEGGYTF.

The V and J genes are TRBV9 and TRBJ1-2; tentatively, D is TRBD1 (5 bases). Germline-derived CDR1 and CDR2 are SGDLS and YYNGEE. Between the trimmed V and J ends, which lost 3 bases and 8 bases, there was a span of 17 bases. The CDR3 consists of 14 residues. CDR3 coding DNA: TGTGCCAGCAGCGCAATGGGACGACTTCGGGGCTACACCTTC. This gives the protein CASSAMGRLRGYTF.

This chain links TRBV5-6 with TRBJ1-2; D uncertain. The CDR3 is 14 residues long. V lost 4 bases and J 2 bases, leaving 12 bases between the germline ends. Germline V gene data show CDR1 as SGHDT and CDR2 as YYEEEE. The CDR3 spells CASSPIARNYGYTF. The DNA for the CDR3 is TGTGCCAGCAGCCCGATCGCCAGGAACTATGGCTACACCTTC.

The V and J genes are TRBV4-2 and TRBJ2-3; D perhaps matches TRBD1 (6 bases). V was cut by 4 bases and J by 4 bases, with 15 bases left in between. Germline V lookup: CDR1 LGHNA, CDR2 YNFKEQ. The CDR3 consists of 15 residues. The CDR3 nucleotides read TGTGCCAGCAGCCGGACGAGGGGGTCCGCAGATACGCAGTATTTT. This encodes CASSRTRGSADTQYF.

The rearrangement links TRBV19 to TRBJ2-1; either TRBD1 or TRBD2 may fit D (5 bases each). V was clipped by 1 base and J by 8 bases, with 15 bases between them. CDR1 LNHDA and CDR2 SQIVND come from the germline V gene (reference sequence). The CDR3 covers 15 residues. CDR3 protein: CASSIGPRGLYEQFF. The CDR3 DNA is TGTGCCAGTAGTATAGGGCCGAGGGGTCTCTATGAGCAGTTCTTC. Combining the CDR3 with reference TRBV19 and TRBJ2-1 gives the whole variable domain DGGITQSPKYLFRKEGQNVTLSCEQNLNHDAMYWYRQDPGQGLRLIYYSQIVNDFQKGDIAEGYSVSREKKESFPLTVTSAQKNPTAFYLCASSIGPRGLYEQFFGPGTRLTVL.

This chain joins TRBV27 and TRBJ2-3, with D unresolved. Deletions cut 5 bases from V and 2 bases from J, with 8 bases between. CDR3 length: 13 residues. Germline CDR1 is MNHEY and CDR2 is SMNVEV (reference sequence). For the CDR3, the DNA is TGTGCCAGCAGTCAACGAAACACAGATACGCAGTATTTT. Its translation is CASSQRNTDTQYF.

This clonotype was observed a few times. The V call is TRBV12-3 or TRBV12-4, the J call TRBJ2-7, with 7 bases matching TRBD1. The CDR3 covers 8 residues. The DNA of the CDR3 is TGTGCCAGCAGGACAGGGACCGTC. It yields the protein CASRTGTV.

CDR3 protein: CASSSIRGEEKLFF. The CDR3 DNA is TGTGCCAGCAGCTCAATTCGCGGTGAAGAAAAACTGTTTTTT. The chain has TRBV7-9 and TRBJ1-4; unclear D gene. The CDR3 covers 14 residues. Trimming stripped 4 bases from V and 8 bases from J, with 14 bases between. CDR1 SEHNR and CDR2 FQNEAQ come from the germline V gene (reference sequence).

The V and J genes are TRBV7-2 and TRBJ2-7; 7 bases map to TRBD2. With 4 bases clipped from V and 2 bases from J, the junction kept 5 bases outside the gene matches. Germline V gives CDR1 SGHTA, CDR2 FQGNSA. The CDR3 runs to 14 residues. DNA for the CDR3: TGTGCCAGCAGCTCGAGAGCGGGGCCCTACGAGCAGTACTTC. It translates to CASSSRAGPYEQYF.